A selection of T cell receptor beta chains follows, all from one sample in a study of CD8 T cells in ankylosing spondylitis. TCRdb reprocessed the 5' RACE reads via MiXCR and lists one record per CDR3 protein. The table lists 100,000 or so distinct CDR3 sequences, less than 25% of them singletons, with 9% to 15% in the top ten. The specimen was synovial fluid, either unsorted or a sorted T cell fraction (not recorded which). The receptors come from a male donor with ankylosing spondylitis. CDR3s include the opening cysteine and the closing phenylalanine or tryptophan.

>TRBJ2-3|TRBV7-9
CASSSTSGSSDTQYF
>TRBJ2-7|TRBV29-1
CSVESGASYEQYF
>TRBJ1-1|TRBV7-9
CASSLGGGGHRSEAFF
>TRBJ1-2|TRBV12-3/TRBV12-4
CASSSAGTDANYGYTF
>TRBJ2-1|TRBV12-3/TRBV12-4
CASSSRHGEQFF
>TRBJ1-3|TRBV18
CASSPQQGTSGNTIYF
>TRBJ2-3|TRBV5-5
CASSLTFTDTQYF
>TRBJ2-5|TRBV7-2
CASSPKLAGQETQYF
>TRBJ2-5|TRBV20-1
CSARPEGREVKETQYF
>TRBJ1-4|TRBV4-1
CASSSEGGHTNEKLFF
>TRBJ1-1|TRBV11-3
CASSAQGTEAFF
>TRBJ1-1|TRBV7-8
CASSLMGGAQETEAFF
>TRBJ2-1|TRBV14
CASSPGTSVDNEQFF
>TRBJ2-3|TRBV10-3
CAISGRTGATTDTQYF
>TRBJ1-1|TRBV11-2
CASSLAQGTTEAFF
>TRBJ2-5|TRBV29-1
CSVERGLSEETQYF
>TRBJ1-5|TRBV12-3/TRBV12-4
CASSWDNNQPQHF
>TRBJ2-7|TRBV3-1
CASSQYYEQYF
>TRBJ2-7|TRBV7-6
CASSLGEQYF
>TRBJ2-1|TRBV7-8
CASTLAGPSYNEQFF
>TRBJ1-1|TRBV6-5
CASSYVDFGGLGEAFF
>TRBJ1-1|TRBV27
CASSWGRESTEAFF
>TRBJ2-5|TRBV20-1
CSAPAERGGETQYF
>TRBJ2-1|TRBV12-3/TRBV12-4
CASRYLTGTSGILYNEQFF
>TRBJ2-1|TRBV27
CASSLKASGSSYEQFF
>TRBJ1-3|TRBV11-2
CASSLVGGNTIYF
>TRBJ2-1|TRBV29-1
CSATEPYNEQFF
>TRBJ2-5|TRBV6-2/TRBV6-3
CASSYGPSGSQETQYF
>TRBJ1-5|TRBV20-1
CSARDLGRGTDQPQHF
>TRBJ1-1|TRBV3-1
CASSPRDQNTEAFF
>TRBJ2-3|TRBV2
CASGNRGTDTQYF
>TRBJ2-1|TRBV20-1
CSAKTPTSSHEQFF
>TRBJ2-1|TRBV3-1
CASSPDYREQFF
>TRBJ2-7|TRBV10-2
CASSGLFHYEQYF
>TRBJ1-1|TRBV6-4
CASSDSPGATEAFF
>TRBJ2-7|TRBV10-2
CASSQGARVEQYF
>TRBJ1-2|TRBV19
CASRRARSTRNYGYTF
>TRBJ2-1|TRBV4-1
CASSLRETGTSGRGSYNEQFF
>TRBJ2-2|TRBV14
CASSRRGRPGELFF
>TRBJ2-1|TRBV29-1
CSVYPGGSYNEQFF
>TRBJ2-1|TRBV7-2
CASSFVTSGNGEQFF
>TRBJ2-3|TRBV20-1
CSARDGREGDTQYF
>TRBJ1-1|TRBV6-1
CASSESQNTEAFF
>TRBJ2-2|TRBV5-5
CASSLGGAAGELFF
>TRBJ2-3|TRBV11-2
CASSLGLGGTDTQYF
>TRBJ1-2|TRBV29-1
CSVEDSKGIFFGYTF
>TRBJ2-3|TRBV20-1
CSASRLPGQYF
>TRBJ2-1|TRBV5-4
CASSSGQGLYNEQFF
>TRBJ2-2|TRBV11-2
CASSFFPATSGRGGELFF
>TRBJ2-2|TRBV24-1
CATSGMANTGELFF
>TRBJ2-1|TRBV3-1
CASSRWTSGYSYNEQFF
>TRBJ2-1|TRBV6-2/TRBV6-3
CASSWGTSGRIGLYNEQFF
>TRBJ1-2|TRBV10-3
CAISESLRDTNYGYTF
>TRBJ1-1|TRBV7-9
CASSPGFTEAFF
>TRBJ1-1|TRBV10-3
CAIRPFGQNTEAFF